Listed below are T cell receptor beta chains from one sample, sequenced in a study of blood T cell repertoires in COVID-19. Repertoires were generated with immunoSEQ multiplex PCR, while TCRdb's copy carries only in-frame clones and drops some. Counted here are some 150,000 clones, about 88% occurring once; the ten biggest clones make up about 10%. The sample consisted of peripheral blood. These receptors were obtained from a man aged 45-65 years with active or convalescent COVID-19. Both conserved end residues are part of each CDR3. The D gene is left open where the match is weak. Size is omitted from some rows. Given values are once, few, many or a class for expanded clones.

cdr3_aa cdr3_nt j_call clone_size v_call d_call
CASSPGAKMNTEAFF TGTGCCAGCAGTCCCGGTGCGAAGATGAACACTGAAGCTTTCTTT TRBJ1-1 . TRBV27 .
CASSLAGETQYF TGCGCCAGCAGCTTGGCCGGGGAGACCCAGTACTTC TRBJ2-5 . TRBV5-1 .
CASSQSVGLAGSRGGEETQYF TGTGCCAGCAGCCAATCGGTAGGTCTAGCGGGAAGTCGAGGAGGTGAAGAGACCCAGTACTTC TRBJ2-5 . TRBV16 TRBD2
CASSWHTYEQYF TGTGCCAGCAGTTGGCACACCTACGAGCAGTACTTC TRBJ2-7 few TRBV28 .
CATNQPPEYNEQFF TGTGCCACCAATCAACCCCCGGAGTACAATGAGCAGTTCTTC TRBJ2-1 once TRBV24-1 .
CASSSHSGGQETQYF TGTGCTAGCAGCTCCCATAGCGGGGGACAAGAGACCCAGTACTTC TRBJ2-5 once TRBV7-7 TRBD2
CASRTGTSGITDTQYF TGCGCCAGCAGGACCGGGACTAGCGGGATCACAGATACGCAGTATTTT TRBJ2-3 . TRBV5-1 TRBD2
CASSATGKVMYF TGTGCCAGCAGCGCAACAGGGAAGGTCATGTATTTT TRBJ2-3 . TRBV7-9 .
CATSPGTGGYEQYF TGTGCCACCAGCCCCGGGACAGGGGGATACGAGCAGTACTTC TRBJ2-7 many TRBV15 TRBD1
CASSRSGRAGNTQYF TGTGCCAGCAGTCGGAGCGGGAGGGCCGGGAATACGCAGTATTTT TRBJ2-3 once TRBV7-3 TRBD2
CASSMRQGSYNSPLHF TGTGCCAGTAGTATGCGGCAGGGTTCCTATAATTCACCCCTCCACTTT TRBJ1-6 once TRBV19 .
CASSLEHREIDTQYF TGTGCCAGCAGCTTAGAACACAGGGAAATAGATACGCAGTATTTT TRBJ2-3 . TRBV7-2 .
CASSMGGLAGGSGEQFF TGTGCCAGTAGTATGGGGGGCCTGGCGGGAGGGAGTGGTGAGCAGTTCTTC TRBJ2-1 . TRBV19 TRBD2
CASSLRGALYGYTF TGTGCCAGCAGTTTACGGGGGGCACTTTATGGCTACACCTTC TRBJ1-2 few TRBV6-2/TRBV6-3 .
CASSTGWNTEAFF TGTGCCAGCAGTACAGGCTGGAACACTGAAGCTTTCTTT TRBJ1-1 . TRBV28 .
CASSLPGHHQPQHF TGTGCCAGCAGTCTCCCGGGACACCATCAGCCCCAGCATTTT TRBJ1-5 . TRBV28 .
CASSPGTVEAFF TGTGCCAGTAGTCCAGGGACAGTTGAAGCTTTCTTT TRBJ1-1 . TRBV19 TRBD1
CASSPARGSGREEQFF TGTGCCAGCAGTCCAGCCCGAGGTAGCGGGAGAGAGGAGCAGTTCTTC TRBJ2-1 . TRBV27 TRBD2
CASSQRHLGTGGSDTQYF TGCGCCAGCAGCCAAAGACACCTTGGGACAGGGGGGTCAGATACGCAGTATTTT TRBJ2-3 . TRBV4-3 TRBD1
CASSFLGASGYGYTF TGTGCCAGCAGTTTTCTGGGGGCTTCGGGCTATGGCTACACCTTC TRBJ1-2 . TRBV28 .
CASRSSGRALDTQYF TGCGCCAGCAGATCTAGCGGGAGGGCCTTAGATACGCAGTATTTT TRBJ2-3 . TRBV5-1 TRBD2
CASTGVVYQPQHF TGTGCCAGCACCGGGGTTGTATATCAGCCCCAGCATTTT TRBJ1-5 . TRBV6-5 .
CASSVSYDRFGYTF TGTGCCAGCAGCGTATCTTATGACAGGTTCGGCTACACCTTC TRBJ1-2 . TRBV9 .
CASSLGLAGTGELFF TGTGCCAGCAGCTTGGGACTAGCCGGAACCGGGGAGCTGTTTTTT TRBJ2-2 . TRBV7-2 TRBD2
CASSVGYSGKNEQFF TGTGCCAGCAGCGTAGGTTATAGCGGGAAGAATGAGCAGTTCTTC TRBJ2-1 . TRBV9 TRBD2
CSVRMRGSTDTQYF TGCAGCGTTCGAATGAGAGGTAGCACAGATACGCAGTATTTT TRBJ2-3 . TRBV29-1 .
CASSDRQGSGTQYF TGTGCCAGCAGTGACCGGCAGGGGAGCGGGACCCAGTACTTC TRBJ2-5 . TRBV2 .
CATSGRGTYEQYF TGTGCCACCAGTGGTCGGGGGACCTACGAGCAGTACTTC TRBJ2-7 . TRBV24-1 .
CASSSRDSGTEAFF TGTGCCAGCAGCTCCCGGGACAGTGGCACTGAAGCTTTCTTT TRBJ1-1 . TRBV7-9 TRBD1
CASSQGTGGSGANVLTF TGTGCCAGCTCACAGGGGACAGGGGGCTCTGGGGCCAACGTCCTGACTTTC TRBJ2-6 . TRBV18 TRBD1
CATLEGIRGTGELFF TGTGCCACCCTTGAGGGCATACGAGGCACCGGGGAGCTGTTTTTT TRBJ2-2 . TRBV6-6 .
CASSPGDKSNQPQHF TGTGCCAGCAGTCCCGGGGACAAGAGCAATCAGCCCCAGCATTTT TRBJ1-5 . TRBV28 .
CASSQTGQGITGELFF TGTGCCAGCAGCCAAACGGGACAGGGCATCACCGGGGAGCTGTTTTTT TRBJ2-2 once TRBV4-2 TRBD1
CASSPGRVKRDTEQYF TGTGCCAGTAGCCCGGGAAGGGTGAAGCGGGATACCGAGCAGTACTTC TRBJ2-7 . TRBV19 TRBD2
CASSSNTGTTYNEQFF TGTGCCAGCAGTTCTAATACCGGGACAACCTACAATGAGCAGTTCTTC TRBJ2-1 once TRBV7-9 .
CASSGGTGSAYEQYF TGTGCCAGCAGTGGGGGGACAGGGTCAGCCTACGAGCAGTACTTC TRBJ2-7 . TRBV25-1 TRBD1
CASSLDGQYNEQFF TGTGCCAGCAGCTTGGATGGACAGTACAATGAGCAGTTCTTC TRBJ2-1 many TRBV5-5 .
CASSPPGLPAYEQYF TGTGCCAGCAGCCCCCCAGGACTGCCCGCCTACGAGCAGTACTTC TRBJ2-7 few TRBV14 .
CASSLGDRVDEQYF TGCGCCAGCAGCTTGGGGGACAGGGTTGACGAGCAGTACTTC TRBJ2-7 . TRBV5-1 TRBD1
CASSQVSVSPLHF TGTGCCAGCAGCCAAGTTTCAGTTTCACCCCTCCACTTT TRBJ1-6 . TRBV3-1/TRBV3-2 .
CSASPGLGGESNQPQHF TGCAGTGCTAGTCCCGGACTCGGTGGTGAAAGCAATCAGCCCCAGCATTTT TRBJ1-5 . TRBV20-1 .
CASGSAGNGQPQHF TGTGCCAGCGGTTCTGCCGGGAACGGGCAGCCCCAGCATTTT TRBJ1-5 once TRBV2 .
CAWRAGNLADTQYF TGTGCCTGGAGGGCGGGGAATCTTGCAGATACGCAGTATTTT TRBJ2-3 . TRBV30 .
CASSPYNTEAFF TGTGCCAGCAGCCCCTATAACACTGAAGCTTTCTTT TRBJ1-1 . TRBV7-9 .
CASSPGRTIGYTF TGTGCCAGCAGCCCAGGGAGGACGATCGGCTACACCTTC TRBJ1-2 . TRBV27 .
CASSTIAGRGTDTQYF TGTGCCAGTAGTACCATAGCGGGGCGAGGTACAGATACGCAGTATTTT TRBJ2-3 . TRBV19 TRBD2
CAISRTGVNTEAFF TGTGCCATCAGTCGGACAGGAGTGAACACTGAAGCTTTCTTT TRBJ1-1 . TRBV10-3 TRBD1
CASSRSGGSYEQYF TGTGCCAGTAGTCGGAGCGGGGGATCCTACGAGCAGTACTTC TRBJ2-7 few TRBV19 TRBD2
CASSLGTRSLHF TGTGCCAGCAGCTTAGGCACCCGGAGCCTCCACTTT TRBJ1-6 . TRBV7-2 .
CASSYAGTYEQYF TGTGCCAGCAGTTACGCAGGTACTTACGAGCAGTACTTC TRBJ2-7 . TRBV6-5 .
CASSLGTPNTEAFF TGTGCCAGCAGCTTAGGGACACCGAACACTGAAGCTTTCTTT TRBJ1-1 . TRBV7-3 .
CASSLDRGHRHNEQFF TGTGCCAGCAGTTTGGACAGGGGGCATAGACACAATGAGCAGTTCTTC TRBJ2-1 . TRBV27 TRBD1
CASRRTTGSSYNEQFF TGTGCCAGCAGAAGAACGACAGGAAGCTCCTACAATGAGCAGTTCTTC TRBJ2-1 once TRBV28 .
CASRVEMNTGELFF TGTGCCAGCAGGGTGGAGATGAACACCGGGGAGCTGTTTTTT TRBJ2-2 . TRBV2 .